This TCR beta chain appears in the sequencing data of a study of blood T cell repertoires in COVID-19. Between the trimmed V and J ends, which lost 6 bases and 6 bases, there was a span of 15 bases. CDR1 SNHLY and CDR2 FYNNEI come from the germline V gene. This CDR3 is built from 15 residues. The data were produced by immunoSEQ multiplex PCR, yet TCRdb's version contains in-frame clones alone and is incomplete. The data contain around 240,000 clones, roughly 80% of them singletons. The chain links TRBV2 to TRBJ1-6; D remains unclear. The source material was peripheral blood. The sequence derives from a woman aged 50 to 65 with acute or convalescent COVID-19. The CDR3 is CASRREVVPNSPLHF. The CDR3 DNA reads TGTGCCAGCAGGAGAGAGGTGGTCCCTAATTCACCCCTCCACTTT.